This T cell receptor beta chain was sequenced in a study of blood T cell repertoires in COVID-19. V was pared by 2 bases and J by 4 bases, with 5 bases of the junction left unmatched. This CDR3 has 15 amino acids. In germline, CDR1 is SNHLY, CDR2 FYNNEI. Clones were sequenced by immunoSEQ multiplex PCR, and TCRdb holds only the in-frame ones, with some missing. The sample contains approximately 97,000 clones, about nine tenths of which appear only once. The specimen sequenced was peripheral blood. The sequence was obtained from a man aged 60-69 years with acute or convalescent COVID-19. The chain links TRBV2 to TRBJ1-5; 7 nucleotides align to TRBD1. The CDR3 spells CASSEFGTANQPQHF. The CDR3 bases are TGTGCCAGCAGTGAATTTGGGACAGCAAATCAGCCCCAGCATTTT.